The 5 T cell receptor beta chains reported below all come from one sample, sequenced in a study of T-cell memory formation after mild COVID-19. One entry per CDR3 protein results from TCRdb running MiXCR on the 5' RACE reads. The sample yields 400,000 or so distinct CDR3 sequences, 20% seen once. The sequenced sample consisted of PBMCs or a T cell subset sorted from them (not recorded which). The receptors come from an adult woman who had mild COVID-19 (a few samples of this study predate the infection). Cell type and time point are not known.

The sample holds a few counts of this clonotype. The genes are TRBV7-3 and TRBJ1-5, with 8 bases matching TRBD1. The CDR3 runs 14 residues. The J segment lost 3 bases and the V segment lost 5 bases, leaving 3 bases of the junction unmatched. Germline-derived CDR1 and CDR2 are SGHTA and FQGTGA. CDR3 nucleotides: TGTGCCAGCAGCAGGACAGGGCCCAATCAGCCCCAGCATTTT. It encodes CASSRTGPNQPQHF.

The chain recombines TRBV27 with TRBJ2-7, with TRBD1 identical over 8 bases. Germline CDR1 reads MNHEY; CDR2 reads SMNVEV (reference sequence). The CDR3 covers 13 residues. V was clipped by 6 bases and J by 3 bases; unmatched bases: 4. The CDR3 region is CASSVTGGYEQYF. CDR3 nucleotides: TGTGCCAGCAGCGTTACAGGGGGCTACGAGCAGTACTTC.

This rearrangement joins TRBV27 to TRBJ1-2, with 8 bases that match TRBD1. CDR3 size: 16 residues. V lost 5 bases, J lost 0 bases, and 8 bases stayed unmatched. Looked up from germline, CDR1 is MNHEY and CDR2 is SMNVEV (reference sequence). The CDR3 reads CASSPLQGGANYGYTF. CDR3 coding DNA: TGTGCCAGCAGTCCTCTACAGGGGGGGGCTAACTATGGCTACACCTTC.

This clonotype was seen more than once but under ten times. This chain uses TRBV7-2 with TRBJ2-1; 7 bases fit TRBD2. This CDR3 comprises 19 residues. Per the germline V gene, CDR1 is SGHTA and CDR2 is FQGNSA. V was clipped by 5 bases and J by 8 bases; unmatched bases: 24. The CDR3 here is CASSIPGWASGTGRDEQFF. In nucleotides, the CDR3 is TGTGCCAGCAGCATCCCCGGATGGGCTAGCGGAACTGGGCGGGATGAGCAGTTCTTC.

The chain joins TRBV20-1 to TRBJ2-3, with D perhaps assigned TRBD1 or TRBD2 (5 bases each). V was shortened by 7 bases and J by 1 base, with 15 bases between the two germline ends. Germline CDR1 reads DFQATT; CDR2 reads SNEGSKA (reference sequence). The CDR3 runs 14 residues. CDR3: CSVRGVGGTDTQYF. DNA of the CDR3: TGCAGTGTCCGAGGGGTCGGTGGCACAGATACGCAGTATTTT.